One and the same sample provided the 26 T cell receptor beta chains below, sequenced in a study of blood T cells in healthy people across ages. A J-beta primer mix and a sample-barcoded 5' primer were used in a second PCR of roughly 6 to 12 cycles. TCRdb re-analysed the 5' RACE reads in MiXCR, keeping a single row per CDR3 protein. Among hundreds of thousands of distinct CDR3 sequences, 40% to 65% were seen once, and the ten largest hold roughly 40%. Sequencing was performed on blood. The receptors come from a man older than 75 in good health.

The chain carries TRBV2 and TRBJ2-7; D not certain. The germline gives CDR1 SNHLY, CDR2 FYNNEI. CDR3 length equals 11 residues. Deletions cut 3 bases from V and 9 bases from J, with 9 bases between. The CDR3 loop is CASSELRLQYF. CDR3 coding DNA: TGTGCCAGCAGTGAGCTGCGCTTGCAGTACTTC.

This clonotype was seen only a few times. The chain couples TRBV5-1 to TRBJ1-1; D is uncertain. CDR1 SGHRS and CDR2 YFSETQ come from the germline V gene. This CDR3 has 15 residues. With 4 bases removed from V and 1 base from J, the gap between germline ends came to 14 bases. CDR3 sequence: CASSPESRTNTEAFF. CDR3 nucleotide sequence: TGCGCCAGCAGCCCGGAGAGCCGGACGAACACTGAAGCTTTCTTT. The variable domain in full, completed from reference TRBV5-1 and TRBJ1-1, reads KAGVTQTPRYLIKTRGQQVTLSCSPISGHRSVSWYQQTPGQGLQFLFEYFSETQRNKGNFPGRFSGRQFSNSRSEMNVSTLELGDSALYLCASSPESRTNTEAFFGQGTRLTVV.

V gene TRBV29-1 combines with J gene TRBJ2-5, with D possibly being TRBD1 (6 bases). The CDR3 is 13 amino acids. Germline V lookup: CDR1 SQVTM, CDR2 ANQGSEA. Deletions cut 7 bases from V and 4 bases from J, with 16 bases between. Here the CDR3 DNA reads TGCAGCGGGGGGTTGGCAGGGGCAGAGACCCAGTACTTC. Translating gives CSGGLAGAETQYF.

The J gene is TRBJ2-7, the V gene TRBV5-6; 9 bases are shared with TRBD1. The CDR3 is 14 residues long. V shed 4 bases, J shed 3 bases, and the junction held 5 bases outside the gene matches. Germline V lookup: CDR1 SGHDT, CDR2 YYEEEE. CDR3 DNA sequence: TGTGCCAGCAGCGTTGACAGGGGGGTCTACGAGCAGTACTTC. Translation: CASSVDRGVYEQYF.

CDR3 bases: TGTGCCAGCAGCTCCCGGTCAGGGGGCGCTTACGAGCAGTACTTC. Translated: CASSSRSGGAYEQYF. The chain joins TRBV7-2 to TRBJ2-7; 8 bases are shared with TRBD1. The CDR3 consists of 15 residues. V lost 4 bases, J lost 4 bases, and 9 bases stayed unmatched. Germline V gene data show CDR1 as SGHTA and CDR2 as FQGNSA.

The V gene is TRBV2, the J gene TRBJ1-2, with D possibly matching TRBD1 (6 bases). The CDR3 spans 14 residues. The V gene's germline CDR1 is SNHLY and CDR2 FYNNEI. The V and J ends lost 1 base and 8 bases respectively, with 14 bases between them. Here the CDR3 DNA reads TGTGCCAGCAGTGAAGGGGTCAGGGGATTGGGCTACACCTTC. The encoded protein is CASSEGVRGLGYTF.

This clonotype was picked up a small number of times. V is TRBV5-1 and J is TRBJ1-4; TRBD1 agrees at 12 bases. Germline CDR1 reads SGHRS; CDR2 reads YFSETQ. The CDR3 loop spans 17 amino acids. J was trimmed by 3 bases and V by 0 bases; bases with no gene match: 3. CDR3 coding DNA: TGCGCCAGCAGCTTGGGGGACAGGGGGCAAGCTAATGAAAAACTGTTTTTT. This sequence encodes CASSLGDRGQANEKLFF.

V usage is TRBV11-2 and J usage is TRBJ2-2, with 9 bases identical to TRBD1. J was trimmed by 6 bases and V by 5 bases; bases with no gene match: 10. Germline V lookup: CDR1 SGHAT, CDR2 FQNNGV. The CDR3 length is 16 residues. CDR3 bases: TGTGCCAGCAGCCCAAGGGGACAGGGAATCGCCGGGGAGCTGTTTTTT. This gives the protein CASSPRGQGIAGELFF.

The CDR3: CASSSGQEPYEQYF. The DNA for the CDR3 is TGTGCCAGCAGCTCGGGACAGGAGCCCTACGAGCAGTACTTC. This chain joins TRBV5-4 and TRBJ2-7; 8 bases fit TRBD1. This CDR3 spans 14 amino acids. The V segment lost 3 bases and the J segment 2 bases; nucleotides outside the gene matches: 4. Germline CDR1 reads SGHNT; CDR2 reads YYREEE (reference sequence).

The sample holds one count of this clonotype. The chain recombines TRBV20-1 with TRBJ2-4; 9 bases fit TRBD2. The J call may be incorrect, as the DNA end agrees better with TRBJ2-7. CDR1 and CDR2 (germline): DFQATT, SNEGSKA (reference sequence). CDR3 length equals 18 residues. The CDR3 DNA follows: TGCAGTGCTAGAAGAGGAGCTGGGGTAGCGGGGGCGGATTACGAGCAGTACTTC. Its translation is CSARRGAGVAGADYEQYF.

The V and J genes are TRBV12-3 or TRBV12-4 and TRBJ2-1, with a weak D call TRBD2 (6 bases). The J call could be wrong; TRBJ2-7 is a better fit for the DNA end. The CDR3 extends over 15 amino acids. CDR3 nucleotides: TGTGCCAGCAGTTTCTTGCGGGGTCAGTACAATGAGCAGTACTTC. Translated, it gives CASSFLRGQYNEQYF.

In its sample, this clonotype was seen a few times. CDR3 residues: CASTLGSSYNEQFF. The CDR3 DNA reads TGTGCCAGCACCCTCGGCAGCTCCTACAATGAGCAGTTCTTC. V and J are TRBV7-9 and TRBJ2-1; D call uncertain. Germline V gives CDR1 SEHNR, CDR2 FQNEAQ (reference sequence). V lost 7 bases and J lost 0, with 10 bases in between. CDR3 length: 14 residues.

This sequence joins TRBV6-2 or TRBV6-3 and TRBJ2-5, with D possibly TRBD2 on 5 matching bases. Trimming left V 5 bases short and J 3 bases short, with 13 bases between. CDR3 length: 14 residues. Germline values: CDR1 MNHEY, CDR2 SVGEGT. The CDR3 nucleotides are TGTGCCAGCAGTGACGGGGTTTTGGAAGAGACCCAGTACTTC. Protein product: CASSDGVLEETQYF.

This clonotype has only a few counts. The chain is built from TRBV20-1 and TRBJ1-6; D not certain. Germline CDR1 and CDR2: DFQATT and SNEGSKA (reference sequence). Trimming took off 3 bases at V and 6 bases at J, with 9 bases between the two ends. This CDR3 contains 13 residues. The CDR3: CSASGPINSPLHF. DNA for the CDR3: TGCAGTGCTAGCGGACCCATTAATTCACCCCTCCACTTT.

This clonotype was counted once. The gene calls are TRBV7-9 and TRBJ1-2; D remains unclear. The CDR3 is 16 amino acids. In germline, CDR1 is SEHNR, CDR2 FQNEAQ (reference sequence). V lost 5 bases and J 4 bases, leaving 20 bases between the germline ends. CDR3 nucleotide sequence: TGTGCCAGCAGCAAATCCGCGGGCCACTCCGGCTATGGCTACACCTTC. Protein sequence: CASSKSAGHSGYGYTF.

The rearrangement joins TRBV29-1 to TRBJ1-1, with D perhaps matching TRBD1 (6 bases). CDR1 SQVTM and CDR2 ANQGSEA come from the germline V gene. Trimming shortened V by 6 bases and J by 2 bases, and 13 bases separated the two germline ends. This CDR3 has 13 residues. The DNA of the CDR3 is TGCAGCGTGGAAACAGGGAGAAACACTGAAGCTTTCTTT. Protein sequence: CSVETGRNTEAFF.

The chain links TRBV3-1 to TRBJ2-7; D call uncertain. This CDR3 is 13 amino acids long. Germline values: CDR1 LGHDT, CDR2 YNNKEL (reference sequence). The germline V and J ends were trimmed by 0 bases and 7 bases, with 10 bases remaining between them. The CDR3 reads CASSQDLGREQYF. CDR3 nucleotides: TGTGCCAGCAGCCAAGACCTTGGACGGGAGCAGTACTTC.

J is TRBJ1-5 and V is TRBV12-3 or TRBV12-4; possibly TRBD1 for D (5 bases). The CDR3 spans 13 residues. The V and J ends lost 7 bases and 5 bases respectively, with 12 bases between them. The CDR3 spells CASTLTGDQPQHF. CDR3 in DNA: TGTGCCAGCACCCTTACAGGAGATCAGCCCCAGCATTTT.

The gene calls are TRBV7-2 and TRBJ2-5; possibly TRBD1 for D (5 bases). The DNA end is a closer match to TRBJ2-7, so the J assignment may be wrong. The CDR3 has 14 residues. Germline assignment: CDR1 SGHTA and CDR2 FQGNSA. CDR3 in amino acids: CASSLAQATYEQYF. CDR3 in DNA: TGTGCCAGCAGCTTAGCACAGGCCACCTACGAGCAGTACTTC.

V and J are TRBV6-1 and TRBJ2-2; D call uncertain. The V and J ends lost 10 bases and 6 bases respectively, with 9 bases between them. The germline V gene encodes CDR1 MNHNS and CDR2 SASEGT. The CDR3 runs 11 residues. The CDR3 region has the DNA TGTGCCACTAGTAGGTCCGGGGAGCTGTTTTTT. It encodes CATSRSGELFF.

This clonotype was counted once. The rearrangement joins TRBV24-1 to TRBJ2-3; possible D gene TRBD2, 7 bases. Germline CDR1 is KGHDR and CDR2 is SFDVKD. Trimming cost V 5 bases and J 5 bases, with 13 bases left between them. This CDR3 is built from 14 residues. Here the CDR3 DNA reads TGTGCCACCAGTGTTGCGGGGGCGGGAGATACGCAGTATTTT. This sequence encodes CATSVAGAGDTQYF.

The CDR3 loop reads CASSPTPAGSSYNEQFF. CDR3 DNA sequence: TGTGCCAGCAGCCCTACACCCGCGGGGAGCTCCTACAATGAGCAGTTCTTC. The chain carries TRBV7-8 and TRBJ2-1; possible D gene TRBD2, 6 bases. Germline CDR1 is SGHVS and CDR2 is FQNEAQ. The CDR3 contains 17 residues. V lost 5 bases and J 0 bases, leaving 17 bases between the germline ends. Full variable domain (remainder filled in from reference TRBV7-8 and TRBJ2-1): GAGVSQSPRYKVAKRGQDVALRCDPISGHVSLFWYQQALGQGPEFLTYFQNEAQLDKSGLPSDRFFAERPEGSVSTLKIQRTQQEDSAVYLCASSPTPAGSSYNEQFFGPGTRLTVL.

The chain uses TRBV2 and TRBJ2-6; D is ambiguous. The germline gives CDR1 SNHLY, CDR2 FYNNEI. The V end lost 6 bases, the J end lost 2 bases, and 11 bases lay between the germline ends. The CDR3 spans 15 residues. CDR3 in amino acids: CASSAGRAGANVLTF. The CDR3, as DNA: TGTGCCAGCAGCGCCGGAAGGGCTGGGGCCAACGTCCTGACTTTC.

V gene TRBV20-1 combines with J gene TRBJ2-3; perhaps TRBD1 as D (5 bases). The CDR3 runs to 14 residues. V was clipped by 1 base and J by 5 bases, with 13 bases between them. Germline values: CDR1 DFQATT, CDR2 SNEGSKA (reference sequence). CDR3 in amino acids: CSARGQGFVDTQYF. In nucleotides, the CDR3 is TGCAGTGCTAGAGGGCAGGGATTTGTAGATACGCAGTATTTT.

There are many counts of this clonotype. V is TRBV7-2 and J is TRBJ2-4, with no clear D. Trimming removed 7 bases at V and 2 bases at J, with 12 bases between. The germline V gene encodes CDR1 SGHTA and CDR2 FQGNSA. This CDR3 has 14 amino acids. The CDR3 spells CASTPGMTKNIQYF. Written as DNA, the CDR3 is TGTGCCAGCACCCCGGGCATGACCAAAAACATTCAGTACTTC.

This clonotype was seen only once. This chain connects TRBV18 to TRBJ2-7; TRBD1 matches at 10 bases. Germline values: CDR1 KGHSH, CDR2 LQKENI. The CDR3 has 14 amino acids. V was pared by 8 bases and J by 2 bases, with 6 bases of the junction left unmatched. The CDR3 nucleotides read TGTGCCAGCACAGGGACAGGGGTCCCCTACGAGCAGTACTTC. It translates to CASTGTGVPYEQYF.